What follows are 7 T cell receptor beta chains derived from one specimen sequenced in a study of graft-versus-host responses after intestinal transplantation. Profiled with immunoSEQ multiplex PCR; TCRdb holds only in-frame clones, not every one. Found here are about 120,000 clones, around nine tenths of them singletons; the top ten hold about 0.18%. These receptors' targets are unknown. Sequencing used unstimulated CD4+ T cells sorted from spleen or lymph node cells, obtained before intestinal transplant. Receptors originate from a human donor who received an intestinal transplant.

V and J are TRBV9 and TRBJ1-6, with unresolved D. The CDR3 spans 15 residues. The germline V and J ends were trimmed by 3 bases and 6 bases, with 13 bases remaining between them. Germline V gives CDR1 SGDLS, CDR2 YYNGEE. The DNA for the CDR3 is TGTGCCAGCAGCGCCGCCGGAGCGACTAATTCACCCCTCCACTTT. Its protein product is CASSAAGATNSPLHF. Full variable domain (remainder filled in from reference TRBV9 and TRBJ1-6): DSGVTQTPKHLITATGQRVTLRCSPRSGDLSVYWYQQSLDQGLQFLIQYYNGEERAKGNILERFSAQQFPDLHSELNLSSLELGDSALYFCASSAAGATNSPLHFGNGTRLTVT.

The chain couples TRBV5-1 to TRBJ2-7; maybe TRBD2 (5 bases). The CDR3 is 14 residues long. V was cut by 0 bases and J by 0 bases, with 7 bases left in between. In germline, CDR1 is SGHRS, CDR2 YFSETQ. As DNA, the CDR3 is TGCGCCAGCAGCTTGGGAGACTACTCCTACGAGCAGTACTTC. This gives the protein CASSLGDYSYEQYF.

The rearrangement joins TRBV6-6 to TRBJ2-4; the D gene is possibly TRBD2 (5 bases). V was trimmed by 7 bases and J by 1 base, leaving 17 bases between them. Germline values: CDR1 MNHNY, CDR2 SVGAGI (reference sequence). The CDR3 is made up of 16 amino acids. CDR3 DNA sequence: TGTGCCAGCAAGTCTAGCCCAAAATGGGCCAAAAACATTCAGTACTTC. Encoded protein: CASKSSPKWAKNIQYF.

The chain uses TRBV7-9 and TRBJ1-1; weak D call: TRBD1 (5 bases). Between the trimmed V and J ends, which lost 5 bases and 2 bases, there was a span of 9 bases. The CDR3 loop spans 13 amino acids. Germline V gene lookup returns CDR1 SEHNR and CDR2 FQNEAQ (reference sequence). CDR3: CASSPTANTEAFF. The CDR3 DNA is TGTGCCAGCAGCCCGACAGCCAACACTGAAGCTTTCTTT.

V gene TRBV11-2 combines with J gene TRBJ1-1, with TRBD1 matching over 7 bases. From germline, CDR1 is SGHAT and CDR2 FQNNGV. With V trimmed by 4 bases and J by 4 bases, 6 bases remained unmatched. The CDR3 sequence is 14 residues long. The CDR3 coding sequence is TGTGCCAGCAGCTCCGACAGGGTAAGCACTGAAGCTTTCTTT. Translation: CASSSDRVSTEAFF.

V and J are TRBV15 and TRBJ1-5; D is ambiguous. The germline gives CDR1 LNHNV, CDR2 YYDKDF (reference sequence). With 5 bases removed from V and 4 bases from J, the gap between germline ends came to 12 bases. The length of the CDR3 is 14 residues. The CDR3 loop reads CATSPGGGNQPQHF. The CDR3, as DNA: TGTGCCACCAGCCCCGGAGGAGGTAATCAGCCCCAGCATTTT.

V gene TRBV2 combines with J gene TRBJ1-1; D uncertain. CDR3 length: 14 residues. The V gene lost 1 base and the J gene lost 2 bases, with 8 bases spanning the gap. Germline V gene sequence: CDR1 SNHLY, CDR2 FYNNEI. CDR3 bases: TGTGCCAGCAGTGAAGAGGAGGGCAACACTGAAGCTTTCTTT. Amino acid sequence: CASSEEEGNTEAFF.